This TCR beta chain originates from a study of T cell repertoires in cytomegalovirus infection. On the study more broadly: In the study, CMV epitopes included recently identified HLA-C-restricted and well-studied HLA-B-restricted ones. Indications of both CMV infection and matching HLA type were provided by public TCR beta signatures.

TCRdb used MiXCR to reprocess the reads, holding one entry per CDR3 protein. The table lists fewer than 950,000 distinct CDR3 sequences, less than 35% of them singletons. The CDR3 has 19 amino acids. The V gene's germline CDR1 is SGHRS and CDR2 YFSETQ. Trimming removed 0 bases from V and 2 bases from J; junction bases left unmatched: 11. Findings and limits, study-wide: The study identified carriers of CMV plus the relevant HLA from cumulative public TCR beta family frequency. The ex vivo response showed dominance by HLA-C-restricted CMV-specific TCR beta clonotypes.

Concerning this clonotype: As yet, its antigen is unknown.

This specimen consisted of cultured CD8+ T cells from PBMCs, obtained from culture after CMV antigen stimulation. V is TRBV5-1 and J is TRBJ2-1; TRBD2 agrees at 10 bases. This TCR was sampled from a human donor in good health (CMV status not recorded). Some clones in this sample may be carry-over from other donors' samples. CDR3 amino acids: CASSLVGGVAGGPYNEQFF. The CDR3 region has the DNA TGCGCCAGCAGCTTGGTCGGGGGAGTAGCGGGGGGCCCCTACAATGAGCAGTTCTTC.